Sequencing of this T cell receptor (beta chain) was carried out in a study of T cells in Graves' hyperthyroidism and ophthalmopathy. RNA transcripts served as the template for amplifying TCR beta CDR3 regions. HTBI primers were the set used in a first-round RT-PCR of the TCR CDR3. Each CDR3 protein gets one entry after TCRdb re-called the multiplex PCR reads with MiXCR. The data show some 300,000 distinct CDR3 sequences, roughly 19% seen once. Deletions cut 3 bases from V and 3 bases from J, with 9 bases between. This CDR3 region has 14 residues. Germline CDR1 KGHSH, CDR2 LQKENI. Those patients with uncontrolled infection, other autoimmune disease, pregnancy or lactation were excluded. This clonotype occurred many times.

The genes are TRBV18 and TRBJ2-1, with D possibly TRBD2 on 5 matching bases. What was sequenced was blood. The TCR originated in a man between 45 and 60 years old with Graves' ophthalmopathy. The chain's CDR3 is CASSPSGNYNEQFF. CDR3 in DNA: TGTGCCAGCTCACCGTCCGGGAACTACAATGAGCAGTTCTTC.